These 29 T cell receptor beta chains were sequenced from one sample in a study of cytomegalovirus exposure and HLA in healthy donors. Method: immunoSEQ multiplex PCR; TCRdb's copy keeps in-frame clones and lacks some. The repertoire holds 150,000 to 250,000 clones, with approximately 80% as singletons. Sequenced: PBMCs. Receptor source: a woman in her 30s in good health and CMV-seropositive.

The chain couples TRBV27 to TRBJ2-1, with 7 bases that match TRBD2. CDR3 length equals 15 residues. V shed 10 bases, J shed 3 bases, and the junction held 12 bases outside the gene matches. Germline CDR1 reads MNHEY; CDR2 reads SMNVEV (reference sequence). The CDR3 DNA is TGTGCCACTTCAGGCGGGAGAGAGATCTACAATGAGCAGTTCTTC. Encoded protein: CATSGGREIYNEQFF.

This rearrangement joins TRBV7-2 to TRBJ2-7; D may be TRBD2 (6 bases). The V and J ends lost 4 bases and 2 bases respectively, with 12 bases between them. This CDR3 comprises 14 residues. Germline-derived CDR1 and CDR2 are SGHTA and FQGNSA. The CDR3 loop reads CASSSPGGTYEQYF. Written as DNA, the CDR3 is TGTGCCAGCAGCTCCCCTGGCGGGACCTACGAGCAGTACTTC.

This clone was observed a few times. CDR3 amino acids: CASSDSVLGYTF. The CDR3, as DNA: TGTGCCAGCAGTGATTCGGTTTTAGGCTACACCTTC. The rearrangement uses TRBV6-1 and TRBJ1-2; D call uncertain. The CDR3 is 12 residues long. CDR1 MNHNS and CDR2 SASEGT come from the germline V gene. Trimming pared 3 bases from V and 8 bases from J, leaving 10 bases between.

The sample holds a few counts of this clone. The chain has TRBV7-9 and TRBJ2-2, with 8 bases aligning to TRBD1. Germline trimming cut 4 bases from V and 3 bases from J; bases unmatched to any gene: 13. The CDR3 spans 18 residues. Looked up from germline, CDR1 is SEHNR and CDR2 is FQNEAQ (reference sequence). The CDR3 region has the DNA TGTGCCAGCAGCTACCCTTGGACAGGGTTCGACGACACCGGGGAGCTGTTTTTT. Amino acid sequence: CASSYPWTGFDDTGELFF.

The chain recombines TRBV5-1 with TRBJ2-7; the D gene is possibly TRBD2 (6 bases). CDR1 SGHRS and CDR2 YFSETQ come from the germline V gene. Trimming took 4 bases from V and 1 from J, leaving 15 bases between them. The CDR3 is 15 residues long. CDR3 DNA sequence: TGCGCCAGCAGCCTCTCGACTAGACCGTCCTACGAGCAGTACTTC. It codes for CASSLSTRPSYEQYF. Drawing the rest from reference TRBV5-1 and TRBJ2-7, the complete variable domain is KAGVTQTPRYLIKTRGQQVTLSCSPISGHRSVSWYQQTPGQGLQFLFEYFSETQRNKGNFPGRFSGRQFSNSRSEMNVSTLELGDSALYLCASSLSTRPSYEQYFGPGTRLTVT.

V usage is TRBV27 and J usage is TRBJ2-2, with TRBD2 as a possible D gene (5 bases). CDR3 size: 13 residues. Germline CDR1 MNHEY, CDR2 SMNVEV (reference sequence). V lost 10 bases and J 4 bases, leaving 13 bases between the germline ends. The CDR3: CATRLHSTGELFF. Here the CDR3 DNA reads TGTGCCACCAGACTACACTCCACCGGGGAGCTGTTTTTT.

V gene TRBV25-1 combines with J gene TRBJ1-1, with a tentative D call TRBD1 (6 bases). CDR1 is MGHDK and CDR2 is SYGVNS in the germline V gene. Trimming left V 6 bases short and J 1 base short, with 12 bases between. The CDR3 has 14 amino acids. The CDR3 reads CASSLQGGNTEAFF. CDR3 DNA: TGTGCCAGCAGCCTACAGGGCGGGAACACTGAAGCTTTCTTT.

V is TRBV5-8 and J is TRBJ2-7; D may be TRBD1 (7 bases). The CDR3 runs 19 residues. The V and J ends lost 4 bases and 4 bases respectively, with 30 bases between them. From germline, CDR1 is SGHTS and CDR2 YDEGEE. The CDR3 loop reads CASSPEGARDYFKPYEQYF. Written as DNA, the CDR3 is TGTGCCAGCAGCCCGGAGGGGGCCAGGGATTACTTTAAACCATACGAGCAGTACTTC.

The V and J genes are TRBV30 and TRBJ1-3; D might be TRBD1 (6 bases). V lost 4 bases and J lost 3, with 16 bases in between. This CDR3 comprises 15 residues. Per the germline V gene, CDR1 is GTSNPN and CDR2 is SVGIG (reference sequence). The CDR3 protein is CAWKSGVGDGNTIYF. As DNA, the CDR3 is TGTGCCTGGAAATCAGGGGTAGGAGATGGAAACACCATATATTTT.

Here the CDR3 DNA reads TGCAGCGTTAGGGGACAGAACTATGGCTACACCTTC. It is translated as CSVRGQNYGYTF. The chain couples TRBV29-1 to TRBJ1-2; TRBD1 matches at 7 bases. The trim removed 5 bases at V and 2 bases at J, leaving 2 bases unmatched. This CDR3 spans 12 amino acids. Germline lookup yields CDR1 SQVTM and CDR2 ANQGSEA.

This chain connects TRBV27 to TRBJ2-1; possible D gene TRBD1, 5 bases. The CDR3 contains 13 residues. The ends were cut back, 2 bases at V and 10 bases at J, with 12 bases in the middle. Germline values: CDR1 MNHEY, CDR2 SMNVEV (reference sequence). In nucleotides, the CDR3 is TGTGCCAGCAGTTTAAGGCCTAACAGGGAGCAGTTCTTC. Encoded protein: CASSLRPNREQFF.

This chain links TRBV7-9 with TRBJ2-7, with 8 bases fitting TRBD1. The length of the CDR3 is 12 residues. Germline assignment: CDR1 SEHNR and CDR2 FQNEAQ (reference sequence). V gave up 1 base and J gave up 9 bases; unmatched junction bases: 2. This CDR3 is CASSLDRGSQYF. The CDR3 DNA sequence: TGTGCCAGCAGCTTAGACAGGGGGTCGCAGTACTTC. The full variable domain, its missing parts supplied by reference TRBV7-9 and TRBJ2-7, is DTGVSQNPRHKITKRGQNVTFRCDPISEHNRLYWYRQTLGQGPEFLTYFQNEAQLEKSRLLSDRFSAERPKGSFSTLEIQRTEQGDSAMYLCASSLDRGSQYFGPGTRLTVT.

V usage is TRBV28 and J usage is TRBJ1-2, with 8 bases aligning to TRBD1. Losses at the gene ends were 5 bases for V and 4 bases for J; bases not matched to a gene: 3. The CDR3 contains 13 residues. Per the germline V gene, CDR1 is MDHEN and CDR2 is SYDVKM. CDR3 coding DNA: TGTGCCAGCAGTCCAGGGGGCTCCTATGGCTACACCTTC. It specifies CASSPGGSYGYTF.

The genes are TRBV19 and TRBJ1-5; 10 bases map to TRBD1. Trimming at V came to 5 bases and at J to 4 bases, leaving 5 bases not matched to a gene. The CDR3 is 15 residues long. Germline loops: CDR1 LNHDA, CDR2 SQIVND (reference sequence). The CDR3 bases are TGTGCCAGTAGTCCGGACAGGGGGTTGAATCAGCCCCAGCATTTT. As protein: CASSPDRGLNQPQHF.

V gene TRBV4-1 combines with J gene TRBJ2-1; the match to TRBD2 covers 7 bases. Germline CDR1 is MGHRA and CDR2 is YSYEKL. The CDR3 is made up of 14 amino acids. Trimming removed 4 bases from V and 7 bases from J; junction bases left unmatched: 7. The CDR3 DNA is TGCGCCAGCAGCCCACGAGGGAGGGTAAATGAGCAGTTCTTC. As protein: CASSPRGRVNEQFF.

For the CDR3, the DNA is TGTGCTAGTGGTTTGGTTAGCGGCTCAAATGAGCAGTTCTTC. Translated: CASGLVSGSNEQFF. The chain has TRBV12-5 and TRBJ2-1; TRBD2 might be the D (6 bases). The length of the CDR3 is 14 residues. V lost 0 bases to trimming and J lost 7 bases, with 10 bases between them. Germline V gene data show CDR1 as LGHNT and CDR2 as FRNRAP. The full variable domain, its missing parts supplied by reference TRBV12-5 and TRBJ2-1, is DARVTQTPRHKVTEMGQEVTMRCQPILGHNTVFWYRQTMMQGLELLAYFRNRAPLDDSGMPKDRFSAEMPDATLATLKIQPSEPRDSAVYFCASGLVSGSNEQFFGPGTRLTVL.

The gene calls are TRBV15 and TRBJ2-7, with 12 bases aligning to TRBD2. The germline V gene encodes CDR1 LNHNV and CDR2 YYDKDF (reference sequence). Losses at the gene ends were 2 bases for V and 3 bases for J; bases not matched to a gene: 2. The CDR3 spans 15 residues. The CDR3 sequence is CATSRWTSGVYEQYF. Here the CDR3 DNA reads TGTGCCACCAGCAGATGGACTAGCGGGGTCTACGAGCAGTACTTC. Full variable domain (remainder filled in from reference TRBV15 and TRBJ2-7): DAMVIQNPRYQVTQFGKPVTLSCSQTLNHNVMYWYQQKSSQAPKLLFHYYDKDFNNEADTPDNFQSRRPNTSFCFLDIRSPGLGDTAMYLCATSRWTSGVYEQYFGPGTRLTVT.

V and J are TRBV4-2 and TRBJ2-7; 9 bases match TRBD2. CDR1 is LGHNA and CDR2 is YNFKEQ in the germline V gene. V was pared by 4 bases and J by 6 bases, with 7 bases of the junction left unmatched. The CDR3 is made up of 14 amino acids. The CDR3 loop reads CASSLSGSLVEQYF. DNA for the CDR3: TGTGCCAGCAGCCTTAGCGGGAGTCTGGTCGAGCAGTACTTC.

As concerns this clone: Other DNA sequences of this sample code for an identical CDR3. The chain joins TRBV5-1 to TRBJ2-5, with TRBD2 identical over 13 bases. This CDR3 has 16 residues. The germline CDR1 and CDR2 sequences are SGHRS and YFSETQ. V lost 0 bases, J lost 1 base, and 0 bases stayed unmatched. The CDR3 spells CASSLGLAGGQETQYF. DNA for the CDR3: TGCGCCAGCAGCTTGGGACTAGCGGGAGGCCAAGAGACCCAGTACTTC.

This clone was found a few times. V is TRBV5-1 and J is TRBJ1-1, with a weak D call TRBD1 (6 bases). Trimming removed 0 bases at V and 3 bases at J, with 6 bases between. This CDR3 contains 13 residues. Germline V lookup: CDR1 SGHRS, CDR2 YFSETQ. In DNA, the CDR3 is TGCGCCAGCAGCTTGGGACAGGACACTGAAGCTTTCTTT. Translating gives CASSLGQDTEAFF. The full variable domain, completed using reference TRBV5-1 and TRBJ1-1, is KAGVTQTPRYLIKTRGQQVTLSCSPISGHRSVSWYQQTPGQGLQFLFEYFSETQRNKGNFPGRFSGRQFSNSRSEMNVSTLELGDSALYLCASSLGQDTEAFFGQGTRLTVV.

The rearrangement uses TRBV13 and TRBJ2-1; TRBD2 matches 11 bases. The CDR3 contains 15 residues. The germline gives CDR1 PRHDT, CDR2 FYEKMQ (reference sequence). V shed 3 bases and J 8 bases; nucleotides not matched to a gene: 6. The CDR3 is CASSLLTSGVDEQFF. CDR3 DNA: TGTGCCAGCAGCTTGCTGACTAGCGGGGTGGATGAGCAGTTCTTC.

This chain links TRBV28 with TRBJ2-7, with 8 positions matching TRBD1. The V gene's germline CDR1 is MDHEN and CDR2 SYDVKM. CDR3 length: 13 amino acids. Trimming at V came to 6 bases and at J to 6 bases, leaving 7 bases not matched to a gene. This CDR3 is CASRQGAPPEQYF. CDR3 in DNA: TGTGCCAGCAGGCAGGGGGCGCCGCCCGAGCAGTACTTC.

This rearrangement joins TRBV5-6 to TRBJ2-2, with no clear D. The CDR3 loop spans 16 amino acids. Between the trimmed V and J ends, which lost 5 bases and 1 base, there was a span of 15 bases. Germline V gives CDR1 SGHDT, CDR2 YYEEEE. The CDR3 nucleotides read TGTGCCAGCAGTTTCTCGACGGAGATGAACACCGGGGAGCTGTTTTTT. It encodes CASSFSTEMNTGELFF.

This rearrangement joins TRBV6-1 to TRBJ2-1; tentatively, D is TRBD2 (6 bases). CDR3 length: 18 amino acids. Germline V gene data show CDR1 as MNHNS and CDR2 as SASEGT. V lost 4 bases, J lost 0 bases, and 19 bases lay in between. The CDR3 loop reads CASSGSRGGVSSYNEQFF. In DNA, the CDR3 is TGTGCCAGCAGTGGATCTCGCGGAGGGGTGAGCTCCTACAATGAGCAGTTCTTC.

The V gene is TRBV19, the J gene TRBJ1-5; no firm D call. CDR1 and CDR2 from the germline V gene are LNHDA and SQIVND (reference sequence). This CDR3 has 13 residues. V was shortened by 4 bases and J by 6 bases, with 10 bases between the two germline ends. In DNA form, the CDR3 reads TGTGCCAGTAGTACATTGGTCGGTCAGCCCCAGCATTTT. It yields the protein CASSTLVGQPQHF.

The chain carries TRBV15 and TRBJ2-2; possibly TRBD2 for D (5 bases). Germline V lookup: CDR1 LNHNV, CDR2 YYDKDF (reference sequence). CDR3 length equals 17 residues. V was cut by 1 base and J by 4 bases, with 16 bases left in between. The CDR3, as DNA: TGTGCCACCAGCAGAGCTGAAATGATCGGGGTCACCGGGGAGCTGTTTTTT. It encodes CATSRAEMIGVTGELFF.

The rearrangement joins TRBV7-2 to TRBJ2-7, with a weak D call TRBD2 (6 bases). The V gene lost 5 bases and the J gene lost 2 bases, with 13 bases spanning the gap. Germline V gene sequence: CDR1 SGHTA, CDR2 FQGNSA. The CDR3 extends over 14 amino acids. Written as DNA, the CDR3 is TGTGCCAGCAGCACCCCGGGACTTACCTACGAGCAGTACTTC. It is translated as CASSTPGLTYEQYF.

The CDR3 sequence is CASSLPGLASNEQFF. Here the CDR3 DNA reads TGTGCCAGCAGCTTACCGGGACTAGCCTCCAATGAGCAGTTCTTC. The gene calls are TRBV7-2 and TRBJ2-1; 9 bases map to TRBD2. The junction had 5 bases not matched to a gene; V was cut back by 2 bases and J by 6 bases. The V gene's germline CDR1 is SGHTA and CDR2 FQGNSA. This CDR3 contains 15 residues.

The chain carries TRBV5-1 and TRBJ2-2; D uncertain. Trimming left V 0 bases short and J 5 bases short, with 8 bases between. This CDR3 has 14 amino acids. The germline CDR1 and CDR2 sequences are SGHRS and YFSETQ. This CDR3 is CASSLDSITGELFF. The CDR3 region has the DNA TGCGCCAGCAGCTTGGACAGTATAACCGGGGAGCTGTTTTTT.